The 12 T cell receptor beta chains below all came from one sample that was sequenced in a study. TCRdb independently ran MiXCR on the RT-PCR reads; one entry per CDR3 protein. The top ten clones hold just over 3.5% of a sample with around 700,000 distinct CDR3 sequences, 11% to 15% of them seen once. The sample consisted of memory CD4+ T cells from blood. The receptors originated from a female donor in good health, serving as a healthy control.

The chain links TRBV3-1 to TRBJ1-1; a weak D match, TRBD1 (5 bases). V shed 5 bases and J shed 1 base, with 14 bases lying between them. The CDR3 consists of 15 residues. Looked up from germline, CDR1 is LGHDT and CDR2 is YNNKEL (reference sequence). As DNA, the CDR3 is TGTGCCAGCAGCTATGGGACGCAATCGAACACTGAAGCTTTCTTT. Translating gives CASSYGTQSNTEAFF.

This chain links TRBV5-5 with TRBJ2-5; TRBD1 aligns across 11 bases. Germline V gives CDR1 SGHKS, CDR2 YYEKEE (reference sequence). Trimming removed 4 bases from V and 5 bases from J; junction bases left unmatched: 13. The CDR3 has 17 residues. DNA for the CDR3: TGTGCCAGCAGCGCACCGGGACAGGGGGACCTCGGGGAGACCCAGTACTTC. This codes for CASSAPGQGDLGETQYF. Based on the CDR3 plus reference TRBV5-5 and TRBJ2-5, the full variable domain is DAGVTQSPTHLIKTRGQQVTLRCSPISGHKSVSWYQQVLGQGPQFIFQYYEKEERGRGNFPDRFSARQFPNYSSELNVNALLLGDSALYLCASSAPGQGDLGETQYFGPGTRLLVL.

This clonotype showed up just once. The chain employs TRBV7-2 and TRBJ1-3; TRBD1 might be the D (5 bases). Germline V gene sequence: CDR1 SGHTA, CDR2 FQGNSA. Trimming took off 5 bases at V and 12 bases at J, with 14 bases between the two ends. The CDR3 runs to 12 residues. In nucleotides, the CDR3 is TGTGCCAGCAGCCAGGATGACAGTCACATATATTTT. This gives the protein CASSQDDSHIYF. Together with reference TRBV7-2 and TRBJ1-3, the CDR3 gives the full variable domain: GAGVSQSPSNKVTEKGKDVELRCDPISGHTALYWYRQSLGQGLEFLIYFQGNSAPDKSGLPSDRFSAERTGGSVSTLTIQRTQQEDSAVYLCASSQDDSHIYFGEGSWLTVV.

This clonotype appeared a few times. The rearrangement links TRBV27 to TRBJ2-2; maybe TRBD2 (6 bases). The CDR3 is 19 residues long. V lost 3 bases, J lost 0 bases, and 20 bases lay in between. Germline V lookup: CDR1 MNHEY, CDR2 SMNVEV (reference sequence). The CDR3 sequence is CASSFHPGISGANTGELFF. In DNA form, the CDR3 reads TGTGCCAGCAGTTTCCACCCAGGGATTAGCGGCGCGAACACCGGGGAGCTGTTTTTT.

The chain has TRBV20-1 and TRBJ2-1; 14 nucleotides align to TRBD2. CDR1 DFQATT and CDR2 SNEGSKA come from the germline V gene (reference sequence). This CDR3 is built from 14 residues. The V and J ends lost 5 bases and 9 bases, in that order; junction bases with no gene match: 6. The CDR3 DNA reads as TGCAGTGCTGGACTAGCGGGAGGTGTTAGTGAGCAGTTCTTC. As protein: CSAGLAGGVSEQFF.

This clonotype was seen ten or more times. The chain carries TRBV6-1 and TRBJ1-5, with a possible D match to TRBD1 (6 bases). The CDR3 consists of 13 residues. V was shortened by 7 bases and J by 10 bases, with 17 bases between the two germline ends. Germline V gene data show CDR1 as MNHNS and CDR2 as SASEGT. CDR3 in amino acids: CASTLTGNRPQHF. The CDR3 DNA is TGTGCCAGCACTTTGACAGGCAACAGACCCCAGCATTTT.

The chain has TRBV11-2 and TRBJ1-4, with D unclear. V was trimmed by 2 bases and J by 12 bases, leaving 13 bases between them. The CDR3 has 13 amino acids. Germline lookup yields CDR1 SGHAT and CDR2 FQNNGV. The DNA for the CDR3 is TGTGCCAGCAGCTTAATGGTAAAGGGAGAACTGTTTTTT. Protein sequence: CASSLMVKGELFF.

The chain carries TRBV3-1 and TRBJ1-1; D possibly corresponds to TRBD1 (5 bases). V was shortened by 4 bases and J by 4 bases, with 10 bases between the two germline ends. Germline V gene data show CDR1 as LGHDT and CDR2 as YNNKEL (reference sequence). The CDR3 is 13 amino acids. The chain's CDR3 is CASSPTGTTEAFF. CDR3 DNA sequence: TGTGCCAGCAGCCCTACAGGAACCACTGAAGCTTTCTTT.

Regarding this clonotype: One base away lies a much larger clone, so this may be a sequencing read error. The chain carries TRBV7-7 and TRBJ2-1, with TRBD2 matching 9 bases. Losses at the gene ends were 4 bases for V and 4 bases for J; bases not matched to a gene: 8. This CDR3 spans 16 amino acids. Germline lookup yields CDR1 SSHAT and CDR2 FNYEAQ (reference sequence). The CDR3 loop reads CASSSETSGTYNEQFF. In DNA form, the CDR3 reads TGTGCCAGCAGCTCCGAGACTAGCGGAACATACAATGAGCAGTTCTTC.

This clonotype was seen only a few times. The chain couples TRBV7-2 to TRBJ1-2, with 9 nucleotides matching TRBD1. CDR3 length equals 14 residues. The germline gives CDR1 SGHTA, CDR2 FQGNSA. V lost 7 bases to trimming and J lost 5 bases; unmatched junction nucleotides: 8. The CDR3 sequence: CASNLQGATYGYTF. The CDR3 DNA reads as TGTGCCAGCAACCTACAGGGGGCTACTTATGGCTACACCTTC.

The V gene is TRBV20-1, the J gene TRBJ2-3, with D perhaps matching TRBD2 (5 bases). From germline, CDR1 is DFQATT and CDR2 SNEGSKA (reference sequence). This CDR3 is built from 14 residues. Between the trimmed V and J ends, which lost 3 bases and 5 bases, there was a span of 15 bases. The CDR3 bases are TGCAGTGCTAGGGGAGAGGTGGGCATAGATACGCAGTATTTT. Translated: CSARGEVGIDTQYF.

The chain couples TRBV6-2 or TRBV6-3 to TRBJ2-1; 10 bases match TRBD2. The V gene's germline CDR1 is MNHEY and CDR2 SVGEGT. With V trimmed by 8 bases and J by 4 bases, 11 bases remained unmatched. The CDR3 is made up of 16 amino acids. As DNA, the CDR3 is TGTGCCAGCGGCCCTGAGCGGGGGGGGATTTACAATGAGCAGTTCTTC. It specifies CASGPERGGIYNEQFF.